The 18 T cell receptor beta chains presented below share a single source sample, sequenced in a study of post-analysis software for immune sequencing data. Findings and caveats of the study: Higher frequency in patients than in controls was seen for roughly five TRBV segments, with TRBV5-6, TRBV5-1 and TRBV20-1 among them.

Their specific antigens are unknown. Unique molecular identifiers were carried by the TCR beta cDNA libraries. TCRdb reanalysed the PCR reads using MiXCR and keeps one entry per CDR3 protein. The sample holds approximately 260,000 distinct CDR3 sequences, approximately 34% seen once. The sample was blood. The source of these receptors is a girl between 5 and 17 years old with multiple sclerosis.

The chain couples TRBV4-1 to TRBJ2-1; D gene unclear. Per the germline V gene, CDR1 is MGHRA and CDR2 is YSYEKL. V was cut by 3 bases and J by 8 bases, with 14 bases left in between. The CDR3 extends over 14 amino acids. CDR3 coding DNA: TGCGCCAGCAGCCAGGGGTTGATAGCCGATGAGCAGTTCTTC. Translating gives CASSQGLIADEQFF.

The chain couples TRBV20-1 to TRBJ2-3, with TRBD2 as a possible D gene (6 bases). CDR1 and CDR2 (germline): DFQATT, SNEGSKA (reference sequence). Deletions cut 3 bases from V and 3 bases from J, with 22 bases between. The CDR3 contains 17 residues. The CDR3 DNA follows: TGCAGTGCTAGGGGGACTGGCAGGCGTCTTAGGACAGATACGCAGTATTTT. It encodes CSARGTGRRLRTDTQYF.

For this clonotype: It may be a read error: a sequence one base away is much more abundant. The genes are TRBV6-1 and TRBJ2-1; D is uncertain. V gave up 0 bases and J gave up 7 bases, with 10 bases separating them. Germline values: CDR1 MNHNS, CDR2 SASEGT. The CDR3 runs 14 residues. CDR3 in DNA: TGTGCCAGCAGTGAAGCAGTCGGATTTAATGAGCAGTTCTTC. Residues: CASSEAVGFNEQFF.

CDR3 residues: CASREGQGFHSPLHF. CDR3 bases: TGTGCCAGCAGGGAGGGACAGGGGTTTCATTCACCCCTCCACTTT. The chain recombines TRBV6-6 with TRBJ1-6, with TRBD1 matching 10 bases. V lost 6 bases to trimming and J lost 8 bases; unmatched junction nucleotides: 7. Germline assignment: CDR1 MNHNY and CDR2 SVGAGI (reference sequence). The CDR3 contains 15 residues.

The chain combines TRBV10-3 with TRBJ2-1; TRBD1 might be the D (5 bases). Germline V gives CDR1 ENHRY, CDR2 SYGVKD. Trimming shortened V by 0 bases and J by 4 bases, and 16 bases separated the two germline ends. CDR3 size: 17 residues. CDR3 in amino acids: CAISESSGNPFYNEQFF. CDR3 nucleotide sequence: TGTGCCATCAGTGAGTCTTCAGGGAATCCCTTTTACAATGAGCAGTTCTTC.

The count of this clonotype is one. V gene TRBV11-2 combines with J gene TRBJ1-1; D possibly corresponds to TRBD1 (5 bases). This CDR3 is 14 amino acids long. From germline, CDR1 is SGHAT and CDR2 FQNNGV. V was clipped by 5 bases and J by 0 bases, with 10 bases between them. The CDR3 sequence is CASSHGGLNTEAFF. The CDR3 coding sequence is TGTGCCAGCAGCCACGGGGGATTGAACACTGAAGCTTTCTTT. Variable domain in full (rest from reference TRBV11-2 and TRBJ1-1): EAGVAQSPRYKIIEKRQSVAFWCNPISGHATLYWYQQILGQGPKLLIQFQNNGVVDDSQLPKDRFSAERLKGVDSTLKIQPAKLEDSAVYLCASSHGGLNTEAFFGQGTRLTVV.

This clonotype appeared many times. V usage is TRBV6-5 and J usage is TRBJ1-1; D gene uncertain. Trimming removed 2 bases from V and 8 bases from J, with 9 bases in between. Germline CDR1 is MNHEY and CDR2 is SVGAGI. This CDR3 is built from 12 residues. This chain's CDR3 is CASSYHGREAFF. CDR3 DNA sequence: TGTGCCAGCAGTTACCATGGGAGGGAAGCTTTCTTT.

This clonotype was seen repeatedly, ten times or more. This CDR3 reads CSARDENVGDEQFF. In nucleotides, the CDR3 is TGCAGTGCTAGAGATGAGAATGTCGGCGATGAGCAGTTCTTC. The gene calls are TRBV20-1 and TRBJ2-1; unclear D gene. The CDR3 totals 14 residues. The germline V gene has CDR1 DFQATT and CDR2 SNEGSKA (reference sequence). V was trimmed by 0 bases and J by 8 bases, leaving 14 bases between them.

The rearrangement uses TRBV12-3 or TRBV12-4 and TRBJ2-3, with 11 bases matching TRBD2. The junction had 9 bases not matched to a gene; V was cut back by 10 bases and J by 6 bases. The CDR3 length is 14 residues. CDR3 sequence (DNA): TGTGCCACCGTACTAGCGGGAGTGTTGGATACGCAGTATTTT. Translation gives CATVLAGVLDTQYF.

This clonotype came up many times. This chain connects TRBV21-1 to TRBJ2-3. TRBV21-1 is a pseudogene. The CDR3 sequence is 15 residues long. The CDR3, as DNA: TGTGCCAGCAGCAGCCTGGTCAGAACCACAGATACGCAGTATTTT. This translates into CASSSLVRTTDTQYF.

This clonotype was picked up many times. The genes are TRBV4-2 and TRBJ2-1, with TRBD2 matching over 7 bases. The trim removed 0 bases at V and 8 bases at J, leaving 7 bases unmatched. The germline V gene encodes CDR1 LGHNA and CDR2 YNFKEQ. The CDR3 spans 15 residues. In nucleotides, the CDR3 is TGTGCCAGCAGCCAAGAAGGACTAGTAACGGATGAGCAGTTCTTC. Translation: CASSQEGLVTDEQFF.

The table lists this clonotype with many counts. The chain combines TRBV6-6 with TRBJ2-3; 10 nucleotides align to TRBD2. V was clipped by 6 bases and J by 2 bases; unmatched bases: 11. Per the germline V gene, CDR1 is MNHNY and CDR2 is SVGAGI (reference sequence). The CDR3 sequence is 17 residues long. This CDR3 is CASRTPISGGPTDTQYF. DNA of the CDR3: TGTGCCAGCAGGACACCGATTAGCGGGGGGCCCACAGATACGCAGTATTTT.

This chain uses TRBV28 with TRBJ1-6, with D tentatively TRBD1 (5 bases). This CDR3 contains 15 residues. V was trimmed by 5 bases and J by 7 bases, leaving 15 bases between them. Germline V lookup: CDR1 MDHEN, CDR2 SYDVKM. CDR3 sequence (DNA): TGTGCCAGCAGTCCCCCCCTTCAGGGCAATTCACCCCTCCACTTT. The encoded protein is CASSPPLQGNSPLHF.

The chain couples TRBV28 to TRBJ2-3; 8 bases fit TRBD2. Germline V CDR1 and CDR2: MDHEN, SYDVKM. The ends lost 5 bases at V and 0 bases at J; junction bases unmatched: 7. This CDR3 is 16 amino acids long. CDR3 in amino acids: CASSLYGGGSTDTQYF. CDR3 DNA sequence: TGTGCCAGCAGTCTTTACGGGGGGGGAAGCACAGATACGCAGTATTTT.

With regard to this clonotype: Being one base from a much bigger clone, this may be a read error. This sequence joins TRBV5-1 and TRBJ1-1; D possibly corresponds to TRBD1 (5 bases). V lost 0 bases, J lost 1 base, and 7 bases lay in between. Germline V lookup: CDR1 SGHRS, CDR2 YFSETQ. The CDR3 consists of 14 residues. CDR3 DNA: TGCGCCAGCAGCTTGGGAGGGGCGAACACTGAAGCTTTCTTT. The encoded protein is CASSLGGANTEAFF.

The table lists this clonotype with a few counts. The rearrangement uses TRBV9 and TRBJ1-1, with TRBD1 identical over 7 bases. The CDR3 extends over 15 amino acids. V was clipped by 3 bases and J by 7 bases; unmatched bases: 12. Germline V lookup: CDR1 SGDLS, CDR2 YYNGEE. This CDR3 is CASSDPGGDLVEAFF. The CDR3 coding sequence is TGTGCCAGCAGCGATCCAGGGGGTGACCTAGTTGAAGCTTTCTTT. Combining the CDR3 with reference TRBV9 and TRBJ1-1 gives the whole variable domain DSGVTQTPKHLITATGQRVTLRCSPRSGDLSVYWYQQSLDQGLQFLIQYYNGEERAKGNILERFSAQQFPDLHSELNLSSLELGDSALYFCASSDPGGDLVEAFFGQGTRLTVV.

J is TRBJ2-1 and V is TRBV7-9, with 8 bases fitting TRBD1. The CDR3 length is 12 residues. CDR1 is SEHNR, CDR2 FQNEAQ, per germline (reference sequence). Trimming cost V 4 bases and J 8 bases; bases outside gene matches: 1. DNA for the CDR3: TGTGCCAGCAGCTGGACAGGGTATGAGCAGTTCTTC. Translated: CASSWTGYEQFF. Complete variable domain (other parts from reference TRBV7-9 and TRBJ2-1): DTGVSQNPRHKITKRGQNVTFRCDPISEHNRLYWYRQTLGQGPEFLTYFQNEAQLEKSRLLSDRFSAERPKGSFSTLEIQRTEQGDSAMYLCASSWTGYEQFFGPGTRLTVL.

A remark on this clonotype: Just one base apart from a much larger clone, this may be a read error. V gene TRBV5-1 combines with J gene TRBJ2-1; 12 positions match TRBD2. V lost 4 bases and J lost 8; bases outside the gene matches: 7. The length of the CDR3 is 15 residues. CDR1 is SGHRS and CDR2 is YFSETQ in the germline V gene. The CDR3 nucleotides read TGCGCCAGCAGCCCGACTAGCGGGAGTCATGATGAGCAGTTCTTC. Translation: CASSPTSGSHDEQFF.